This T cell receptor beta chain is from a study of response to subunit inactivated influenza vaccine. Regarding the study as a whole: There was a suggestion from the authors that each seasonal influenza vaccination recruits few new T cells.

TCRdb analysed the RT-PCR reads with MiXCR anew, one entry per CDR3 protein. Of fewer than 750,000 distinct CDR3 sequences in the sample, 12% to 15% were seen once. J gave up 6 bases and V 1 base, and 3 bases lay outside the gene matches. Germline CDR1 MNHNS, CDR2 SASEGT. The CDR3 contains 14 residues. In its sample, this clonotype was seen a few times. Its target is unknown. The chain employs TRBV6-1 and TRBJ1-5; 7 bases fit TRBD1. This sequence was found in a man between 45 and 60 years old who received an inactivated influenza vaccine. The specimen was PBMCs from blood, collected roughly 12 days after vaccination. The CDR3 bases are TGTGCCAGCAGTGAAGGGCCAGGGGGTCAGCCCCAGCATTTT. Translating it yields CASSEGPGGQPQHF.